These 13 T cell receptor beta chains came from one sample sequenced in a study of T cell responses to AZD1222 COVID-19 vaccine. The data were produced by immunoSEQ multiplex PCR, yet TCRdb's version contains in-frame clones alone and is incomplete. The data show roughly 150,000 clones, 90% to 95% seen once. Sequencing used peripheral blood, obtained 28 days after the second AZD1222 dose. These TCRs come from an adult who received the AZD1222 COVID-19 vaccine.

This clone has a single count. V gene TRBV27 combines with J gene TRBJ2-2, with D unclear. CDR3 length: 13 amino acids. The germline V gene has CDR1 MNHEY and CDR2 SMNVEV (reference sequence). V lost 5 bases to trimming and J lost 5 bases, with 9 bases between them. CDR3 sequence reads: CASSPSRTGELFF. The CDR3 coding sequence is TGTGCCAGCAGTCCATCAAGGACCGGGGAGCTGTTTTTT.

The CDR3 is CASSLPSLNEQFF. The CDR3 DNA follows: TGTGCCAGCAGTTTGCCTAGCCTTAATGAGCAGTTCTTC. The chain recombines TRBV28 with TRBJ2-1; D perhaps matches TRBD2 (5 bases). The V end lost 3 bases, the J end lost 7 bases, and 10 bases lay between the germline ends. This CDR3 contains 13 residues. Per germline, CDR1 MDHEN and CDR2 SYDVKM.

The rearrangement joins TRBV5-1 to TRBJ1-4; the D gene is possibly TRBD1 (5 bases). The CDR3 is 17 residues long. The ends were cut back, 3 bases at V and 0 bases at J, with 15 bases in the middle. Germline CDR1 is SGHRS and CDR2 is YFSETQ. The CDR3 sequence is CASSSGLMGATNEKLFF. The CDR3 DNA sequence: TGCGCCAGCAGCTCGGGGCTGATGGGCGCAACTAATGAAAAACTGTTTTTT.

The chain joins TRBV7-2 to TRBJ2-3, with unresolved D. V dropped 0 bases and J dropped 6 bases, with 4 bases sitting between them. This CDR3 spans 12 amino acids. Germline values: CDR1 SGHTA, CDR2 FQGNSA. In DNA form, the CDR3 reads TGTGCCAGCAGCTTAGCGCTGGATACGCAGTATTTT. Its protein is CASSLALDTQYF.

This chain connects TRBV28 to TRBJ1-5; D might be TRBD1 (6 bases). Germline CDR1 reads MDHEN; CDR2 reads SYDVKM. Trimming shortened V by 9 bases and J by 4 bases, and 13 bases separated the two germline ends. The CDR3 has 13 residues. In nucleotides, the CDR3 is TGTGCCAGTCGACAGGATTCTAATCAGCCCCAGCATTTT. Its translation: CASRQDSNQPQHF.

The chain recombines TRBV28 with TRBJ1-2, with a possible D match to TRBD1 (6 bases). This CDR3 comprises 15 residues. Deletions cut 2 bases from V and 4 bases from J, with 14 bases between. CDR1 is MDHEN, CDR2 SYDVKM, per germline. The CDR3 region is CASSLPYRVSYGYTF. CDR3 coding DNA: TGTGCCAGCAGTTTACCATACAGGGTTAGCTATGGCTACACCTTC.

This chain uses TRBV12-3 or TRBV12-4 with TRBJ1-2, with a possible D match to TRBD1 (5 bases). The V end lost 5 bases, the J end lost 4 bases, and 11 bases lay between the germline ends. The CDR3 spans 13 residues. The CDR3 is CASSPGTVYGYTF. The DNA of the CDR3 is TGTGCCAGCAGTCCCGGGACTGTCTATGGCTACACCTTC.

The V gene is TRBV7-2, the J gene TRBJ1-1, with D hard to call. Germline assignment: CDR1 SGHTA and CDR2 FQGNSA. The length of the CDR3 is 15 residues. Trimming left V 1 base short and J 8 bases short, with 17 bases between. CDR3 region: CASSLVGERVREAFF. The CDR3 DNA sequence: TGTGCCAGCAGCTTAGTGGGTGAACGGGTGCGGGAAGCTTTCTTT. Complete variable domain (other parts from reference TRBV7-2 and TRBJ1-1): GAGVSQSPSNKVTEKGKDVELRCDPISGHTALYWYRQSLGQGLEFLIYFQGNSAPDKSGLPSDRFSAERTGGSVSTLTIQRTQQEDSAVYLCASSLVGERVREAFFGQGTRLTVV.

This sequence joins TRBV3-1 (or the pseudogene TRBV3-2) and TRBJ1-1; D remains unclear. CDR1 LGHDT and CDR2 YNNKEL come from the germline V gene (reference sequence). V lost 4 bases to trimming and J lost 3 bases, with 18 bases between them. There are 16 residues in the CDR3. The CDR3 region has the DNA TGTGCCAGCAGCCCAACAGCTAGGGCGGGGTACACTGAAGCTTTCTTT. It specifies CASSPTARAGYTEAFF.

This chain joins TRBV30 and TRBJ2-5, with D unresolved. V was clipped by 0 bases and J by 5 bases, with 10 bases between them. The CDR3 spans 13 residues. Germline CDR1 and CDR2: GTSNPN and SVGIG (reference sequence). CDR3 sequence: CAWSVIRTETQYF. DNA for the CDR3: TGTGCCTGGAGTGTAATCAGGACGGAGACCCAGTACTTC.

The chain employs TRBV4-1 and TRBJ2-1; TRBD1 agrees at 9 bases. Germline V CDR1 and CDR2: MGHRA, YSYEKL. V dropped 0 bases and J dropped 10; count of bases not matched to a gene: 13. This CDR3 contains 17 residues. Written as DNA, the CDR3 is TGCGCCAGCAGCCAAGAAGTGTGGGGGGACAGGGCGGGGGAGCAGTTCTTC. As protein: CASSQEVWGDRAGEQFF.

V usage is TRBV3-1 (or the pseudogene TRBV3-2) and J usage is TRBJ2-5; TRBD1 matches 8 bases. Germline V gives CDR1 LGHDT, CDR2 YNNKEL (reference sequence). Trimming took 0 bases from V and 1 from J; bases not matched to a gene: 16. The CDR3 extends over 20 amino acids. The CDR3 DNA follows: TGTGCCAGCAGCCAAGATGGGAGCCCCCAGGGGGCAAGTCTCCAAGAGACCCAGTACTTC. Translation gives CASSQDGSPQGASLQETQYF.

The sample holds a few counts of this clone. The gene calls are TRBV5-4 and TRBJ2-7, with TRBD2 matching 11 bases. This CDR3 spans 15 amino acids. The germline gives CDR1 SGHNT, CDR2 YYREEE (reference sequence). V shed 4 bases and J 3 bases; nucleotides not matched to a gene: 6. CDR3 in amino acids: CASSAPGLADYEQYF. CDR3 DNA sequence: TGTGCCAGCAGCGCGCCGGGACTAGCGGACTACGAGCAGTACTTC.